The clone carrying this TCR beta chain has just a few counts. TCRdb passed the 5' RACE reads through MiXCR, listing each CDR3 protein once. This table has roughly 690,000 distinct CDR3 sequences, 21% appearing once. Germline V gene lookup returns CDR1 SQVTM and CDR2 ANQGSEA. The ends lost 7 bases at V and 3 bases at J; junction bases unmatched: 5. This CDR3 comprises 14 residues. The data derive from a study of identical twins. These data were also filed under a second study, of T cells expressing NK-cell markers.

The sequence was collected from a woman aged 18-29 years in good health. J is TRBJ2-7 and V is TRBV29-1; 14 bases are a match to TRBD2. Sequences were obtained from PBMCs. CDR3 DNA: TGCAGCGAAATCGGGACTAGCGGGGGCTACGAGCAGTACTTC. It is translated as CSEIGTSGGYEQYF.